These 16 T cell receptor beta chains originate from one sample sequenced in a study of T-cell memory formation after mild COVID-19. TCRdb reprocessed the 5' RACE reads with MiXCR, giving one entry per CDR3 protein. The sample records about 420,000 distinct CDR3 sequences, less than 25% being singletons. Sequenced material: PBMCs or a T cell subset sorted from them (not recorded which). The origin of the receptors is an adult woman who had mild COVID-19 (a few samples of this study predate the infection). Cell type and time point are not known.

The DNA of the CDR3 is TGTGCCAGCAGTTTCACGGTTAGCTCCTACAATGAGCAGTTCTTC. Translated, it gives CASSFTVSSYNEQFF. The chain has TRBV11-2 and TRBJ2-1; no reliable D call. CDR1 is SGHAT, CDR2 FQNNGV, per germline. With 6 bases removed from V and 0 bases from J, the gap between germline ends came to 12 bases. This CDR3 contains 15 residues. The complete variable domain, with remaining parts taken from reference TRBV11-2 and TRBJ2-1, reads EAGVAQSPRYKIIEKRQSVAFWCNPISGHATLYWYQQILGQGPKLLIQFQNNGVVDDSQLPKDRFSAERLKGVDSTLKIQPAKLEDSAVYLCASSFTVSSYNEQFFGPGTRLTVL.

This chain joins TRBV6-2 or TRBV6-3 and TRBJ2-2, with D perhaps TRBD1 (6 bases). From germline, CDR1 is MNHEY and CDR2 SVGEGT. The CDR3 is 14 residues long. Deletions cut 2 bases from V and 5 bases from J, with 9 bases between. CDR3 coding DNA: TGTGCCAGCAGTTACAGGACAGAGACCGGGGAGCTGTTTTTT. This translates into CASSYRTETGELFF.

The chain joins TRBV10-3 to TRBJ2-1, with D possibly TRBD1 on 5 matching bases. This CDR3 contains 14 residues. Trimming left V 0 bases short and J 7 bases short, with 10 bases between. The germline gives CDR1 ENHRY, CDR2 SYGVKD. The CDR3 loop is CAISESGPTNEQFF. DNA of the CDR3: TGTGCCATCAGTGAGTCGGGGCCGACGAATGAGCAGTTCTTC.

This clonotype was detected only a few times. The chain employs TRBV27 and TRBJ1-1; D call uncertain. V was trimmed by 10 bases and J by 1 base, leaving 16 bases between them. The CDR3 is made up of 14 amino acids. Per the germline V gene, CDR1 is MNHEY and CDR2 is SMNVEV (reference sequence). CDR3 nucleotide sequence: TGTGCCACCCAAGATGGAGGTGGGAACACTGAAGCTTTCTTT. This sequence encodes CATQDGGGNTEAFF.

This clonotype was recorded a few times. J is TRBJ2-3 and V is TRBV20-1; 7 bases agree with TRBD1. The CDR3 extends over 14 amino acids. Germline V gives CDR1 DFQATT, CDR2 SNEGSKA (reference sequence). The V gene end was trimmed by 5 bases and the J gene end by 4 bases; junction bases not matched to a gene: 9. CDR3 loop: CSALKTGRPDTQYF. CDR3 coding DNA: TGCAGTGCTCTAAAGACAGGGCGACCAGATACGCAGTATTTT.

In DNA, the CDR3 is TGTGCCAGCAGTTATATGGGGCGACACTACGAGCAGTACTTC. It is translated as CASSYMGRHYEQYF. The chain carries TRBV6-5 and TRBJ2-7, with D perhaps TRBD1 (5 bases). The germline V gene encodes CDR1 MNHEY and CDR2 SVGAGI. The CDR3 is made up of 14 amino acids. Trimming stripped 3 bases from V and 3 bases from J, with 12 bases between.

This clonotype was detected once. J is TRBJ2-7 and V is TRBV20-1; D is unresolved. From germline, CDR1 is DFQATT and CDR2 SNEGSKA (reference sequence). The CDR3 is made up of 14 amino acids. Trimming took 2 bases from V and 4 from J, leaving 15 bases between them. The CDR3: CSARLDKKDYEQYF. The CDR3, as DNA: TGCAGTGCTAGACTAGATAAAAAAGATTACGAGCAGTACTTC.

V is TRBV7-9 and J is TRBJ2-3; D may be TRBD2 (5 bases). V was shortened by 1 base and J by 11 bases, with 13 bases between the two germline ends. Per germline, CDR1 SEHNR and CDR2 FQNEAQ (reference sequence). This CDR3 contains 13 residues. CDR3 amino acids: CASSLVPEGGQYF. The CDR3, as DNA: TGTGCCAGCAGCTTAGTCCCAGAAGGAGGGCAGTATTTT.

The chain carries TRBV7-2 and TRBJ2-3, with 11 nucleotides matching TRBD2. This CDR3 spans 16 amino acids. Germline CDR1 is SGHTA and CDR2 is FQGNSA. V shed 5 bases and J 3 bases; nucleotides not matched to a gene: 7. CDR3 coding DNA: TGTGCCAGCAGCGTGAGACTAGCGGGAATGACAGATACGCAGTATTTT. As protein: CASSVRLAGMTDTQYF.

The table lists this clonotype with a few counts. The J gene is TRBJ2-1, the V gene TRBV5-1; D is unresolved. This CDR3 has 14 residues. The V end lost 5 bases, the J end lost 3 bases, and 12 bases lay between the germline ends. CDR1 SGHRS and CDR2 YFSETQ come from the germline V gene. The CDR3 is CASRHSSLYNEQFF. CDR3 coding DNA: TGCGCCAGCAGGCATTCGTCGCTCTACAATGAGCAGTTCTTC.

In the case of this clonotype: Compared with germline, one end of the junction differs, possibly owing to a read error. CDR3 nucleotides: TGTGCTAGCAGCTTAGAGCGTAGCAATGAGCAGTTCTTC. This gives the protein CASSLERSNEQFF. The chain recombines TRBV7-7 with TRBJ2-1, with D hard to call. Germline CDR1 SSHAT, CDR2 FNYEAQ (reference sequence). There are 13 residues in the CDR3.

This clonotype was observed a handful of times. The V gene is TRBV2, the J gene TRBJ2-5, with 7 bases matching TRBD2. Germline V CDR1 and CDR2: SNHLY, FYNNEI. With V trimmed by 8 bases and J by 4 bases, 4 bases remained unmatched. This CDR3 comprises 12 residues. CDR3 amino acids: CASRGVGETQYF. The CDR3 bases are TGTGCCAGCCGGGGGGTTGGAGAGACCCAGTACTTC.

Only a few counts were recorded for this clonotype. This chain uses TRBV9 with TRBJ1-4; D gene ambiguous. CDR3 length: 16 amino acids. Germline CDR1 is SGDLS and CDR2 is YYNGEE. Deletions cut 3 bases from V and 11 bases from J, with 23 bases between. The CDR3 protein is CASSADGGRGREKLFF. The CDR3 bases are TGTGCCAGCAGCGCGGACGGAGGGCGCGGTAGGGAGAAACTGTTTTTT.

This chain connects TRBV2 to TRBJ1-1, with D hard to call. The CDR3 totals 13 residues. CDR1 and CDR2 (germline): SNHLY, FYNNEI. Trimming stripped 5 bases from V and 7 bases from J, with 14 bases between. CDR3 loop: CASSLVKGNEAFF. CDR3 DNA sequence: TGTGCCAGCAGTTTGGTCAAAGGGAATGAAGCTTTCTTT.

A few counts support this clonotype. This sequence joins TRBV12-3 or TRBV12-4 and TRBJ1-3; no definite D call. V shed 3 bases and J shed 4 bases, with 7 bases lying between them. The CDR3 sequence is 13 residues long. The DNA of the CDR3 is TGTGCCAGCAGTTTTTTGGAGGGAAACACCATATATTTT. It is translated as CASSFLEGNTIYF.

This sequence joins TRBV7-9 and TRBJ1-3; 9 bases fit TRBD1. The CDR3 sequence is 20 residues long. The V and J ends lost 4 bases and 0 bases, in that order; junction bases with no gene match: 16. Looked up from germline, CDR1 is SEHNR and CDR2 is FQNEAQ (reference sequence). The CDR3 region is CASSSPPRDRASNSGNTIYF. In DNA, the CDR3 is TGTGCCAGCAGCTCCCCGCCCCGGGACAGGGCCTCAAACTCTGGAAACACCATATATTTT.